The 29 T cell receptor beta chains reported below all come from one sample, sequenced in a study of CD8+CD57+ T cells in acquired aplastic anemia. Profiles of TCR beta VDJ and CDR3 were generated from a genomic DNA template. TCRdb re-derived calls from the reads in MiXCR, one entry per CDR3 protein. The profile shows 90,000 to 120,000 distinct CDR3 sequences, around 50% of them singletons. Specimen: sorted CD4+, CD8+, or CD8+CD57+ T cells (not recorded which) from PBMCs. The receptors shown here come from a human donor in good health, serving as a control.

On this clonotype itself: This could be a read error, since a much larger clone is one nucleotide away. J is TRBJ2-1 and V is TRBV12-3 or TRBV12-4; 10 bases are shared with TRBD2. The CDR3 runs to 14 residues. The J segment lost 4 bases and the V segment lost 6 bases, leaving 3 bases of the junction unmatched. This CDR3 reads CASRSSGGYNEQFF. In DNA form, the CDR3 reads TGTGCCAGCAGGTCTAGCGGGGGTTACAATGAGCAGTTCTTC.

The chain carries TRBV7-2 and TRBJ1-2; D call uncertain. Germline CDR1 SGHTA, CDR2 FQGNSA. The CDR3 totals 14 residues. The ends were cut back, 1 base at V and 4 bases at J, with 10 bases in the middle. The CDR3 DNA reads TGTGCCAGCAGCTTAGGTGGGCAGATCTATGGCTACACCTTC. Translation gives CASSLGGQIYGYTF.

This clonotype has more than one count but fewer than ten. V gene TRBV2 combines with J gene TRBJ1-3, with D maybe TRBD1 (5 bases). V was shortened by 3 bases and J by 8 bases, with 11 bases between the two germline ends. CDR1 is SNHLY and CDR2 is FYNNEI in the germline V gene. This CDR3 has 13 residues. In nucleotides, the CDR3 is TGTGCCAGCAGTGAGGGGAGGGGTTACACCATATATTTT. Translating it yields CASSEGRGYTIYF.

This clonotype was counted many times. The chain couples TRBV19 to TRBJ1-1; TRBD1 aligns across 11 bases. V was clipped by 7 bases and J by 4 bases; unmatched bases: 14. This CDR3 comprises 17 residues. Germline CDR1 LNHDA, CDR2 SQIVND (reference sequence). Written as DNA, the CDR3 is TGTGCCAGTACCCGAGGCACCGGGACAGGGGGTCGCACTGAAGCTTTCTTT. This translates into CASTRGTGTGGRTEAFF.

The table lists this clonotype with a few counts. The chain links TRBV2 to TRBJ1-5, with no clear D. The CDR3 is made up of 13 amino acids. The germline gives CDR1 SNHLY, CDR2 FYNNEI. The germline V and J ends were trimmed by 7 bases and 7 bases, with 14 bases remaining between them. The CDR3 sequence: CASTGWEGQPQHF. CDR3 bases: TGTGCCAGCACGGGATGGGAAGGGCAGCCCCAGCATTTT.

The V and J genes are TRBV2 and TRBJ1-5, with D uncertain. Per the germline V gene, CDR1 is SNHLY and CDR2 is FYNNEI. The CDR3 runs 15 residues. With 5 bases removed from V and 3 bases from J, the gap between germline ends came to 14 bases. For the CDR3, the DNA is TGTGCCAGCAGTACGGGCCCGGGCGCCAATCAGCCCCAGCATTTT. Translating it yields CASSTGPGANQPQHF.

This clonotype was seen once. V and J are TRBV24-1 and TRBJ1-1; a weak D match, TRBD1 (5 bases). This CDR3 has 12 residues. Trimming removed 3 bases at V and 8 bases at J, with 9 bases between. In germline, CDR1 is KGHDR, CDR2 SFDVKD. CDR3 nucleotides: TGTGCCACCAGTGATCCCGGGACGGAAGCTTTCTTT. It codes for CATSDPGTEAFF.

The CDR3 DNA reads TGTGCCAGCACCTTGGACGGGAATTCACCCCTCCACTTT. Translating gives CASTLDGNSPLHF. The rearrangement uses TRBV12-3 or TRBV12-4 and TRBJ1-6, with D unresolved. The CDR3 consists of 13 residues. Trimming left V 7 bases short and J 7 bases short, with 11 bases between.

This clonotype was seen ten or more times. The chain is built from TRBV24-1 and TRBJ1-1; no clear D gene. The CDR3 totals 13 residues. CDR1 KGHDR and CDR2 SFDVKD come from the germline V gene. Trimming stripped 4 bases from V and 1 base from J, with 6 bases between. The CDR3 region has the DNA TGTGCCACCAGTGACCGCGGGAACACTGAAGCTTTCTTT. Amino acid sequence: CATSDRGNTEAFF.

The chain carries TRBV15 and TRBJ2-7; no reliable D call. Trimming cost V 3 bases and J 6 bases, with 15 bases left between them. The CDR3 covers 14 residues. Germline loops: CDR1 LNHNV, CDR2 YYDKDF (reference sequence). CDR3 sequence (DNA): TGTGCCACCAGCAGGGGCAATCAAGGTGGCGAGCAGTACTTC. Its protein is CATSRGNQGGEQYF.

The V gene is TRBV11-2, the J gene TRBJ1-2; D might be TRBD1 (5 bases). Trimming stripped 6 bases from V and 11 bases from J, with 19 bases between. The CDR3 is 13 amino acids. The V gene's germline CDR1 is SGHAT and CDR2 FQNNGV. The CDR3 loop reads CASRNSGQSGYTF. CDR3 DNA sequence: TGTGCCAGCAGAAATTCGGGGCAGAGCGGTTACACCTTC.

This clonotype was picked up a small number of times. At one end, the junction sequence differs from germline, possibly due to a read error. The rearrangement joins TRBV2 to TRBJ2-7; D perhaps matches TRBD1 (6 bases). Per the germline V gene, CDR1 is SNHLY and CDR2 is FYNNEI. CDR3 length: 15 amino acids. CDR3 loop: CASSGTAVSSYEQHF. CDR3 DNA: TGTGCCAGCAGTGGGACAGCGGTGAGCTCCTACGAGCAGCACTTC.

The V and J genes are TRBV7-9 and TRBJ2-7; D tentatively reads TRBD1 or TRBD2 (6 bases each). This CDR3 is built from 15 residues. V was trimmed by 3 bases and J by 3 bases, leaving 15 bases between them. Germline CDR1 SEHNR, CDR2 FQNEAQ (reference sequence). The CDR3 loop is CASSLVGGGYYEQYF. The CDR3 DNA reads as TGTGCCAGCAGCTTGGTAGGGGGAGGCTACTACGAGCAGTACTTC. The whole variable domain, filled in from reference TRBV7-9 and TRBJ2-7, reads DTGVSQNPRHKITKRGQNVTFRCDPISEHNRLYWYRQTLGQGPEFLTYFQNEAQLEKSRLLSDRFSAERPKGSFSTLEIQRTEQGDSAMYLCASSLVGGGYYEQYFGPGTRLTVT.

V gene TRBV5-1 combines with J gene TRBJ1-2, with unresolved D. Germline V gene lookup returns CDR1 SGHRS and CDR2 YFSETQ. There are 12 residues in the CDR3. Trimming cost V 1 base and J 3 bases, with 4 bases left between them. As DNA, the CDR3 is TGCGCCAGCAGCTTGACGGACTATGGCTACACCTTC. It translates to CASSLTDYGYTF.

This clonotype has at least ten counts. The chain couples TRBV7-9 to TRBJ1-4; no reliable D call. The length of the CDR3 is 14 residues. The germline V and J ends were trimmed by 5 bases and 2 bases, with 9 bases remaining between them. CDR1 is SEHNR, CDR2 FQNEAQ, per germline (reference sequence). CDR3 DNA: TGTGCCAGCAGCACGATGGAGACTAATGAAAAACTGTTTTTT. This sequence encodes CASSTMETNEKLFF.

This clonotype is a singleton in its sample. The genes are TRBV13 and TRBJ1-5; the match to TRBD1 covers 9 bases. Germline CDR1 is PRHDT and CDR2 is FYEKMQ (reference sequence). This CDR3 comprises 13 residues. V lost 6 bases to trimming and J lost 6 bases; unmatched junction nucleotides: 3. The CDR3 DNA sequence: TGTGCCAGCAGAAAACAGGGGGCTCAGCCCCAGCATTTT. Its translation: CASRKQGAQPQHF.

The chain links TRBV11-2 to TRBJ1-4; possibly TRBD1 for D (5 bases). This CDR3 region has 16 residues. The V gene lost 5 bases and the J gene lost 5 bases, with 18 bases spanning the gap. Germline V gene lookup returns CDR1 SGHAT and CDR2 FQNNGV. In DNA, the CDR3 is TGTGCCAGCAGCCTTCCCCTGGTAGGGGAGAATGAAAAACTGTTTTTT. It yields the protein CASSLPLVGENEKLFF. The variable domain in full, completed from reference TRBV11-2 and TRBJ1-4, reads EAGVAQSPRYKIIEKRQSVAFWCNPISGHATLYWYQQILGQGPKLLIQFQNNGVVDDSQLPKDRFSAERLKGVDSTLKIQPAKLEDSAVYLCASSLPLVGENEKLFFGSGTQLSVL.

Concerning this clonotype: A single base separates this from a much larger clone, so it may be a read error. V usage is TRBV7-9 and J usage is TRBJ2-7; TRBD2 matches at 7 bases. The CDR3 covers 14 residues. The germline gives CDR1 SEHNR, CDR2 FQNEAQ (reference sequence). In DNA, the CDR3 is TGTGCCAGCAGCCCTGGGACTACGACCTACGGGCAGTACTTC. Its protein is CASSPGTTTYGQYF.

This sequence joins TRBV10-3 and TRBJ1-2; D unclear. The V gene lost 2 bases and the J gene lost 4 bases, with 11 bases spanning the gap. CDR3 length: 14 residues. CDR1 ENHRY and CDR2 SYGVKD come from the germline V gene. DNA for the CDR3: TGTGCCATCAGTGAGGCGGGAGGTGGCTATGGCTACACCTTC. This translates into CAISEAGGGYGYTF.

This clonotype was seen only a few times. Relative to the germline gene, one junction end is altered; a read error may explain this. The V call is TRBV10-3, the J call TRBJ2-7; the D is unclear. The CDR3 totals 12 residues. Germline CDR1 ENHRY, CDR2 SYGVKD. The CDR3 DNA reads as TGTGCCAGCAGTAAGGACGACTACGAGCAGTACTTC. Protein sequence: CASSKDDYEQYF.

This chain links TRBV5-6 with TRBJ2-7, with D tentatively TRBD1 (5 bases). The CDR3 loop spans 14 amino acids. V dropped 4 bases and J dropped 2 bases, with 13 bases sitting between them. Germline lookup yields CDR1 SGHDT and CDR2 YYEEEE. CDR3 sequence: CASSVDRETYEQYF. DNA for the CDR3: TGTGCCAGCAGCGTCGACAGAGAAACCTACGAGCAGTACTTC.

This rearrangement joins TRBV19 to TRBJ1-1, with no clear D. This CDR3 spans 11 amino acids. Trimming cost V 7 bases and J 2 bases, with 5 bases left between them. The germline V gene has CDR1 LNHDA and CDR2 SQIVND (reference sequence). The CDR3 coding sequence is TGTGCCAGTAATGGCAACACTGAAGCTTTCTTT. This sequence encodes CASNGNTEAFF.

A remark on this clonotype: No conserved phenylalanine or tryptophan ends this CDR3, so it is likely a read error. The chain has TRBV5-4 and TRBJ2-7; the match to TRBD1 covers 10 bases. Trimming cost V 0 bases and J 6 bases; bases outside gene matches: 6. The CDR3 loop spans 15 amino acids. Germline loops: CDR1 SGHNT, CDR2 YYREEE (reference sequence). The CDR3 reads CASSLARGQGVEQYL. The CDR3 DNA follows: TGTGCCAGCAGCTTGGCGAGAGGACAGGGGGTCGAGCAGTACCTC.

This chain links TRBV9 with TRBJ2-5; a possible D gene is TRBD2 (5 bases). Germline V lookup: CDR1 SGDLS, CDR2 YYNGEE. CDR3 length: 12 amino acids. Trimming removed 10 bases at V and 5 bases at J, with 15 bases between. CDR3 DNA sequence: TGTGCCCCCGGGGTGGGAGTCGAGACCCAGTACTTC. This gives the protein CAPGVGVETQYF.

To note about this clonotype: A much larger clone lies one base from this, so it may be a read error. This chain links TRBV5-1 with TRBJ2-1; D is uncertain. Germline V CDR1 and CDR2: SGHRS, YFSETQ. There are 13 residues in the CDR3. The CDR3 sequence is CASSFPGGNKQFF. CDR3 in DNA: TGCGCCAGCAGCTTCCCAGGCGGCAATAAGCAGTTCTTC.

The sample holds many counts of this clonotype. The genes are TRBV20-1 and TRBJ1-3; D unresolved. The CDR3 runs to 13 residues. V was clipped by 5 bases and J by 0 bases, with 8 bases between them. Germline CDR1 reads DFQATT; CDR2 reads SNEGSKA (reference sequence). Written as DNA, the CDR3 is TGCAGTGCTTGGAGCATCTCTGGAAACACCATATATTTT. This sequence encodes CSAWSISGNTIYF.

This chain joins TRBV10-3 and TRBJ2-2, with 7 bases matching TRBD1. This CDR3 is built from 14 residues. J was trimmed by 6 bases and V by 10 bases; bases with no gene match: 11. Germline CDR1 is ENHRY and CDR2 is SYGVKD. CDR3 sequence: CATGKDGQAGELFF. DNA for the CDR3: TGTGCCACCGGGAAGGACGGACAGGCCGGGGAGCTGTTTTTT.

The rearrangement joins TRBV7-9 to TRBJ2-7, with 11 bases fitting TRBD2. The J call may be in error: the DNA end matches TRBJ2-1 better. The CDR3 length is 15 residues. Germline V gene lookup returns CDR1 SEHNR and CDR2 FQNEAQ (reference sequence). The CDR3 protein is CASRQRLAGGNEQFF. In DNA form, the CDR3 reads TGTGCCAGCAGGCAACGGCTAGCGGGAGGCAATGAGCAGTTCTTC.

This clonotype has ten or more counts. V usage is TRBV4-3 and J usage is TRBJ2-7; 8 bases are a match to TRBD1. Trimming removed 0 bases from V and 6 bases from J; junction bases left unmatched: 10. The CDR3 extends over 16 amino acids. Per germline, CDR1 LGHNA and CDR2 YSLEER. This CDR3 reads CASSQDRLTGAGEQYF. The CDR3 nucleotides are TGCGCCAGCAGCCAAGATCGTCTGACAGGGGCAGGCGAGCAGTACTTC.